This T cell receptor beta chain was captured in a study of blood T cell repertoires in COVID-19 (dated by TCRdb to 2018 to 2021). Background for the entire study: Samples from collaborators originated in the United States, Italy and Spain and spanned both the acute and convalescent phases of COVID-19. The material from the prospective study consisted of cDNA or gDNA derived from T cells, B-cell-depleted T cells, or PBMCs. Nearly every sample came with metadata listing a de-identified subject ID, COVID-19 status, age in years and sex. The repertoires were released in a freely available public database meant as a resource for research on the immune response to SARS-CoV-2. Subjects who had been exposed to COVID-19, were actively infected with it, or had recovered from it provided the deeply sampled blood TCRbeta repertoires that made up the dataset. Where available, HLA class I and class II types were obtained from metadata supplied by the sample provider rather than from assay-based typing. The samples were drawn from the first 160 participants of the ongoing ImmuneRACE study and from about 1,200 subjects provided by 6 global collaborators.

This clone has a count of ten or more. Its antigen has not been determined. Per-base qualities were not stored, and no clone one base away is much larger. Participants in the prospective study were aged roughly 18 to 100 years, lived in 20 to 30 United States geographic areas, and enrolled through a virtual design. In the prospective study, cohorts were assigned on the basis of participant-reported clinical history obtained from a screening survey and a study questionnaire. A participant counted as exposed if, within 2 weeks of entering the study, that participant had been in contact with someone who had a PCR-confirmed or clinician-diagnosed COVID-19 case. Mobile phlebotomists in the prospective study collected whole blood, serum and a nasopharyngeal or oropharyngeal swab from every participant. Over an approximately two-month period, participants in the prospective study had the option of providing additional blood draws and questionnaires. Before DNA extraction, blood samples from the prospective study were shipped at room temperature or frozen.

TCRbeta CDR3 regions were amplified from genomic DNA using the immunoSEQ Assay, a bias-controlled multiplex PCR. Per the source publication's procedure: Nucleated cell counts per sample were estimated from amplification of reference gene primers within the assay. To quantify the absolute abundance of each unique TCRbeta CDR3 rearrangement, sequence reads were collapsed and filtered. For each sample, productive Simpson clonality was calculated by taking the square root of Simpson's diversity index across productive rearrangements. Imported from immuneACCESS, the table was reduced by TCRdb to in-frame sequences with V and J called. These copies leave out some clones; in studies compared against another copy, an unresolved V gene accounts for under half, and the cause of the remainder is not known. Clonal size and the V and J genes are those of that table, whereas D and trimming came from the DNA. The table for this sample lists about 150,000 clones; about nine tenths of them were counted only once. Roughly 3.9% of the sample comes from the top ten.

The study at large found these results: The quantity of clinical and demographic metadata differed by source and by participant and was supplied without curation.

CDR1 and CDR2, looked up from the germline V gene, are WSHSY and SAAADI. V is cut back by 6 bases and J by 0 bases, with 2 bases in the junction unmatched. The CDR3 covers 13 residues, taking in both the cysteine and the phenylalanine. CDR3 DNA is the only sequence kept; it has 39 bases, read in frame from the first base. The receptor was derived from a woman aged 35 to 49 who had been exposed to COVID-19. What was sequenced was PBMCs or T cells enriched from blood (not recorded which). The chain is assembled from TRBV10-2 and TRBJ2-7, and TRBD2 aligns with 7 junction nucleotides. The DNA reads TGCGCCAGCAGGGGGGAGGGCTCCTACGAGCAGTACTTC. Translated, it reads CASRGEGSYEQYF.